This T cell receptor beta chain was identified in a study of blood T cells in healthy people across ages. Looked up from germline, CDR1 is DFQATT and CDR2 is SNEGSKA (reference sequence). The CDR3 loop spans 16 amino acids. Trimming took off 0 bases at V and 7 bases at J, with 20 bases between the two ends. A J-beta primer mix and a sample-barcoded 5' primer were used in a second PCR of roughly 6 to 12 cycles. CDR3-containing paired-end reads numbered at least 2.5 million in each sample. TCRdb independently ran MiXCR on the 5' RACE reads; one entry per CDR3 protein. The repertoire holds about 730,000 distinct CDR3 sequences, with around 46% as singletons.

The clonotype comes from a woman in her sixties in good health. This rearrangement joins TRBV20-1 to TRBJ2-3; TRBD2 is a possible D gene (6 bases). The specimen was blood. The CDR3 sequence is CSARDIPGLPAHTQYF. The CDR3 DNA is TGCAGTGCTAGAGATATACCGGGACTTCCTGCCCATACGCAGTATTTT.